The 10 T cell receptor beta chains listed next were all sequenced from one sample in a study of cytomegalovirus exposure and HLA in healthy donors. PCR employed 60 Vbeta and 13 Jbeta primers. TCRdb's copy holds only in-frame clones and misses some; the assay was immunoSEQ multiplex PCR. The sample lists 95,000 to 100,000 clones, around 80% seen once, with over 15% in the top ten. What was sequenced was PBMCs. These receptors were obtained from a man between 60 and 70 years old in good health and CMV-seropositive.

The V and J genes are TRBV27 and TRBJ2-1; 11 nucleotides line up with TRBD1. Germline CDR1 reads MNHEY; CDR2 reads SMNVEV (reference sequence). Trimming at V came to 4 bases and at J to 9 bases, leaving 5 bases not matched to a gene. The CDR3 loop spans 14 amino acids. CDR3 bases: TGTGCCAGCAGTTCAAGGGACAGGGGGGGTGAGCAGTTCTTC. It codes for CASSSRDRGGEQFF.

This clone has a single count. CDR3 nucleotides: TGCGCCAGCAGCCAAGAGTCCGCCCTAATTAACTATGGCTACACCTTC. Translating it yields CASSQESALINYGYTF. The J gene is TRBJ1-2, the V gene TRBV4-1, with no clear D. Germline CDR1 MGHRA, CDR2 YSYEKL. The CDR3 is 16 amino acids. V lost 0 bases, J lost 1 base, and 12 bases lay in between.

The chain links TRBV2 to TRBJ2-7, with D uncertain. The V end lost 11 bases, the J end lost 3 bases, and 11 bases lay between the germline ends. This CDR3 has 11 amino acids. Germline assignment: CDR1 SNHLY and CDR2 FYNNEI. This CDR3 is CAGMAGYEQYF. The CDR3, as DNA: TGTGCCGGCATGGCAGGCTACGAGCAGTACTTC. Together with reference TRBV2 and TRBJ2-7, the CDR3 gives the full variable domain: EPEVTQTPSHQVTQMGQEVILRCVPISNHLYFYWYRQILGQKVEFLVSFYNNEISEKSEIFDDQFSVERPDGSNFTLKIRSTKLEDSAMYFCAGMAGYEQYFGPGTRLTVT.

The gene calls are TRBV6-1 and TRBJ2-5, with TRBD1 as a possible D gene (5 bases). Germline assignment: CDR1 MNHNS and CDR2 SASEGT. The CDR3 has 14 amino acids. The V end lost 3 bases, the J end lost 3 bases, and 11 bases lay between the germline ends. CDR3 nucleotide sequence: TGTGCCAGCAGTGACAGGGCTGGGGAAGAGACCCAGTACTTC. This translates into CASSDRAGEETQYF.

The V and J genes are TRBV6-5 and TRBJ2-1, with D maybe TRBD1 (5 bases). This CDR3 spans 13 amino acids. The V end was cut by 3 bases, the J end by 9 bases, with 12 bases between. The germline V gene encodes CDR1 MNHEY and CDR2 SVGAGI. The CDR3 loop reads CASSYSRVGEQFF. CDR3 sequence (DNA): TGTGCCAGCAGTTATTCCAGGGTCGGTGAGCAGTTCTTC.

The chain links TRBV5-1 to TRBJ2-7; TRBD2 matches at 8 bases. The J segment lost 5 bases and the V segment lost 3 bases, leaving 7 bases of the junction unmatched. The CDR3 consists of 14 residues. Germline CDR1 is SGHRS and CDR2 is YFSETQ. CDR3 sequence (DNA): TGCGCCAGCAGCTCCAGCGGGGGCCGGAACGAGCAGTACTTC. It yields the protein CASSSSGGRNEQYF.

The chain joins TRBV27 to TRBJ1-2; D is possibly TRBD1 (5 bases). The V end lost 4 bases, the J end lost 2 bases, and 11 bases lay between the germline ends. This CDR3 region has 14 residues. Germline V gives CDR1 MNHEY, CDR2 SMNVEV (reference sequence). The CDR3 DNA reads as TGTGCCAGCAGTTATGCAAGGGGAAACTATGGCTACACCTTC. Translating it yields CASSYARGNYGYTF.

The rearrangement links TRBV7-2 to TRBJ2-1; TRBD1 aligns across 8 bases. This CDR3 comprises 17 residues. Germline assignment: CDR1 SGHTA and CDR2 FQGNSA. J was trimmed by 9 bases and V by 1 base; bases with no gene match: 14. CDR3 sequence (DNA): TGTGCCAGCAGCTTAGGGGGGGACAGGTCACAGGTTGGTGAGCAGTTCTTC. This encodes CASSLGGDRSQVGEQFF.

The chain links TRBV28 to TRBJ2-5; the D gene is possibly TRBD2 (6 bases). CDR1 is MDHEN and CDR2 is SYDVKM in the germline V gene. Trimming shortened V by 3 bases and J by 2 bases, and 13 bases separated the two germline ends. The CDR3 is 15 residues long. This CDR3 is CASSLAWGEQETQYF. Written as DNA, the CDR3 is TGTGCCAGCAGTTTGGCATGGGGGGAACAAGAGACCCAGTACTTC.

CDR3 sequence reads: CASSDGGDSGNTIYF. In nucleotides, the CDR3 is TGCGCCAGCAGTGATGGGGGCGACTCTGGAAACACCATATATTTT. The rearrangement joins TRBV10-2 to TRBJ1-3; D possibly corresponds to TRBD1 (6 bases). CDR3 size: 15 residues. The ends were cut back, 3 bases at V and 0 bases at J, with 9 bases in the middle. Per germline, CDR1 WSHSY and CDR2 SAAADI.